The rows below give T cell receptor beta chains drawn from one sample of a study of CD8+CD57+ T cells in acquired aplastic anemia. TCRdb recomputed calls from the reads with MiXCR, one row per CDR3 protein. The sample includes hundreds of thousands of distinct CDR3 sequences, 60% to 80% of them seen just once. The specimen was sorted CD4+, CD8+, or CD8+CD57+ T cells (not recorded which) from PBMCs. The receptors stem from a human donor in good health, serving as a control. CDR3s include the opening cysteine and the closing phenylalanine or tryptophan. A D gene is named only where the DNA matches it firmly. Not all rows give a size; the values are once, few, many and, for expanded clones, a class.

cdr3_length | d_call | j_call | clone_size | v_call | cdr3_nt | cdr3_aa
13 | NA | TRBJ1-1 | many | TRBV14 | TGTGCCAGCAGCCGATTAAAGAACACTGAAGCTTTCTTT | CASSRLKNTEAFF
15 | NA | TRBJ1-6 | NA | TRBV7-2 | TGTGCCAGCAGCTTAGGTCGAGGAACAGACTATAATTCACACTTT | CASSLGRGTDYNSHF
13 | NA | TRBJ2-1 | NA | TRBV7-3 | TGTGCCAGCGCTAGGACAGTCTACAATGAGCAGTGCTTC | CASARTVYNEQCF
16 | TRBD2 | TRBJ2-3 | NA | TRBV9 | TGTGCCAGCAGCGTATCCCTAGCGGCCCCTCCAGAGCCGCAGTATTTT | CASSVSLAAPPEPQYF
16 | NA | TRBJ1-2 | few | TRBV19 | TGTGCCAGTAGTATTGGGGGCCAAGGTGGCGGATATGGCTACACCTTC | CASSIGGQGGGYGYTF
11 | NA | TRBJ2-1 | few | TRBV19 | TGTGCCAGTAGAATGTACAATGAGCAGTTCTTC | CASRMYNEQFF
13 | NA | TRBJ1-1 | few | TRBV27 | TGTGCCAGCAGTTTTTCCCTGAACACTGAAGTTTTCTTT | CASSFSLNTEVFF
14 | NA | TRBJ1-6 | NA | TRBV20-1 | TGCAGTGCAACGACGGAATTGGGGGGGTCACCCCTCCACTTT | CSATTELGGSPLHF
16 | TRBD2 | TRBJ2-7 | NA | TRBV11-1 | TGTGCCAGCAGCGTAGACAGCGGGGGTTACTACTACGAGCAGTACTTC | CASSVDSGGYYYEQYF
13 | NA | TRBJ1-2 | NA | TRBV29-1 | TGCAGCGTTAAACGATCAGGAGTCCATGGCTACACCTTC | CSVKRSGVHGYTF
12 | TRBD1 | TRBJ1-1 | NA | TRBV5-6 | TGTGCCAGCAGCCCGGACAGGGGAGTAGCTTTCTTT | CASSPDRGVAFF
14 | TRBD1 | TRBJ1-2 | NA | TRBV2 | TGTGCCAGCAGGAGGCAGGGACAGGGTTATGACTACTCCTTC | CASRRQGQGYDYSF
14 | NA | TRBJ2-5 | many | TRBV3-1 | TGTGCCAGCAGCCAAGCCCAACAGAAAGAGACCCAGTACTTC | CASSQAQQKETQYF
16 | NA | TRBJ1-4 | many | TRBV12-3/TRBV12-4 | TGTGCCAGCAGTTATGGGGGCCGAGCGGGGTCAGAAAAACTGTTTTTT | CASSYGGRAGSEKLFF
18 | NA | TRBJ2-3 | NA | TRBV6-9 | TGTGCCAGCAGTCTACAAGGTCCGGGACAGCGGGCCCAGGATACGCAGTATTTT | CASSLQGPGQRAQDTQYF
16 | NA | TRBJ1-6 | NA | TRBV13 | TGTGCCAGCAATCACTTTCCAGGGAGGTTGGATTCACCCCTCCACTTT | CASNHFPGRLDSPLHF
14 | NA | TRBJ2-1 | NA | TRBV7-6 | NA | CASSLRTGNEQFFF
13 | NA | TRBJ1-2 | many | TRBV6-1 | TGTGCCAGCAATGGGCAGGGAATGGGTGGCTACACCTTC | CASNGQGMGGYTF
16 | NA | TRBJ2-7 | NA | TRBV9 | TGTGCCAGCAGTGAACATGGGTCCCCCCGCTCCTACGAGCAGTACTTC | CASSEHGSPRSYEQYF
14 | TRBD1 | TRBJ1-6 | NA | TRBV20-1 | TGCAGTGCTAGAGATCGGACAGGGGGGTCACCCCTCCACTTT | CSARDRTGGSPLHF
14 | NA | TRBJ1-4 | once | TRBV2 | TGTTCCAGTGAAGGGGACGGAGTTAATGAAAAACTGTTTTTT | CSSEGDGVNEKLFF
15 | NA | TRBJ1-6 | NA | TRBV9 | TGTGCCAGCAGCGTCCGGGGGGGCCTTAACTATGGCCTCCACTTT | CASSVRGGLNYGLHF
13 | NA | TRBJ1-2 | NA | TRBV19 | TGTGCCAGTAGTATCCCATCTAACTATGGCTACACCTTC | CASSIPSNYGYTF
14 | NA | TRBJ2-5 | NA | TRBV11-3 | TGTGCCAGCAGCTTAATTTACAGTTACGAGCAGTACTTCTTC | CASSLIYSYEQYFF